This is a list of T cell receptor beta chains from one sample in a study of T-cell memory formation after mild COVID-19. TCRdb re-called the 5' RACE reads with MiXCR, one entry per CDR3 protein. The sample comprises around 340,000 distinct CDR3 sequences, approximately 14% of which are singletons, and about 24% rests with the top ten. Sequencing used PBMCs or a T cell subset sorted from them (not recorded which). The origin of the receptors is a man aged 18 to 35 who had mild COVID-19 (a few samples of this study predate the infection). Cell type and time point are not known. Each CDR3 is given with its conserved first and last residue. Fields, in order: clone size, V gene, D gene, J gene, CDR3 protein, CDR3 DNA. The D gene is left open where the match is weak. Clone size, where shown, is once, few, many, or a class for clones that have expanded.

NA	TRBV9	NA	TRBJ2-1	CASSGGTDNEQFF	TGTGCCAGCAGCGGCGGGACCGACAATGAGCAGTTCTTC
few	TRBV7-6	TRBD2	TRBJ2-5	CASSRLGGAWETQYF	TGTGCCAGCAGCCGCCTCGGGGGGGCCTGGGAGACCCAGTACTTC
NA	TRBV28	NA	TRBJ1-2	CASSLARYGYTF	TGTGCCAGCAGTTTAGCCAGATATGGCTACACCTTC
NA	TRBV2	NA	TRBJ1-4	CASSEGQGSEKLFF	TGTGCCAGCAGTGAAGGTCAGGGGAGCGAAAAACTGTTTTTT
NA	TRBV7-2	NA	TRBJ1-1	CASSLEVSGTEAFF	TGTGCCAGCAGCTTAGAAGTGAGTGGCACTGAAGCTTTCTTT
NA	TRBV19	NA	TRBJ1-3	CASSTKWRSGNTIYF	TGTGCCAGTAGTACCAAGTGGCGCTCTGGAAACACCATATATTTT
NA	TRBV7-9	NA	TRBJ2-7	CASAPAGNEQYF	TGTGCCAGCGCCCCCGCGGGGAACGAGCAGTACTTC
NA	TRBV5-1	TRBD2	TRBJ2-5	CASSSTGLAVLETQYF	TGCGCCAGCAGCTCAACGGGACTAGCGGTTTTAGAGACCCAGTACTTC
NA	TRBV15	NA	TRBJ1-2	CATSRDSRGTSDSNYGYTF	TGTGCCACCAGCAGAGATTCGCGGGGCACCTCGGACTCTAACTATGGCTACACCTTC
NA	TRBV7-2	NA	TRBJ1-4	CASSPYPGGDEKLFF	TGTGCCAGCAGCCCCTACCCCGGGGGGGATGAAAAACTGTTTTTT
NA	TRBV10-3	TRBD1	TRBJ1-1	CATSDRVRTEAFF	TGTGCCACCTCCGACAGGGTAAGAACTGAAGCTTTCTTT
NA	TRBV5-1	NA	TRBJ1-2	CASSLAVGGDYGYTF	TGCGCCAGCAGCTTGGCCGTCGGGGGAGACTATGGCTACACCTTC
NA	TRBV4-3	NA	TRBJ1-6	CASSQDGLGNSPLHF	TGCGCCAGCAGCCAAGATGGCCTAGGAAATTCACCCCTCCACTTT
NA	TRBV29-1	TRBD1	TRBJ2-7	CSVMAGQVFEQYF	TGCAGCGTTATGGCTGGACAGGTTTTCGAGCAGTACTTC
few	TRBV5-1	NA	TRBJ2-3	CASSIPQQSRSTDTQYF	TGCGCCAGCAGCATCCCCCAGCAATCCCGGTCCACAGATACGCAGTATTTT
NA	TRBV4-3	TRBD2	TRBJ2-3	CASSQDLAGSTDTQYF	TGCGCCAGCAGCCAAGACCTAGCGGGTAGCACAGATACGCAGTATTTT